The 17 T cell receptor beta chains below come from one sample, sequenced in a study of cytomegalovirus exposure and HLA in healthy donors. Researchers ran the PCR with 60 Vbeta and 13 Jbeta primers. Libraries were prepared by immunoSEQ multiplex PCR; TCRdb keeps only in-frame clonotypes and omits some of them. Recorded for this sample: 50,000 or so clones. Material for sequencing was PBMCs. Source of these receptors: a woman aged 40 to 50 in good health and CMV-seronegative.

This chain links TRBV5-4 with TRBJ1-1; possible D gene TRBD1, 5 bases. Germline CDR1 and CDR2: SGHNT and YYREEE (reference sequence). The CDR3 runs to 15 residues. V lost 4 bases to trimming and J lost 1 base, with 14 bases between them. CDR3 in amino acids: CASSTTQDGNTEAFF. The CDR3 DNA reads as TGTGCCAGCAGCACAACACAGGACGGGAACACTGAAGCTTTCTTT.

This chain links TRBV6-1 with TRBJ2-7, with 8 bases fitting TRBD1. Germline-derived CDR1 and CDR2 are MNHNS and SASEGT. The CDR3 runs to 15 residues. V gave up 6 bases and J gave up 5 bases; unmatched junction bases: 12. The CDR3 loop reads CASSYRPRGQDEQYF. In nucleotides, the CDR3 is TGTGCCAGCAGCTATCGACCGAGGGGACAGGACGAGCAGTACTTC.

This chain connects TRBV4-2 to TRBJ2-3, with 10 nucleotides matching TRBD1. Germline lookup yields CDR1 LGHNA and CDR2 YNFKEQ. Unmatched junction bases numbered 5, after V lost 5 bases and J lost 3 bases. The CDR3 is 15 amino acids. DNA of the CDR3: TGTGCCAGCAGCTGGGGGACAGGGGAAACAGATACGCAGTATTTT. Its translation is CASSWGTGETDTQYF.

The rearrangement joins TRBV4-3 to TRBJ1-5; no clear D gene. The ends were cut back, 0 bases at V and 5 bases at J, with 8 bases in the middle. CDR1 and CDR2 from the germline V gene are LGHNA and YSLEER. The length of the CDR3 is 14 residues. DNA for the CDR3: TGCGCCAGCAGCCAAGACCACGGAGATCAGCCCCAGCATTTT. Residues: CASSQDHGDQPQHF.

The chain uses TRBV28 and TRBJ2-2; 8 bases map to TRBD1. Germline V CDR1 and CDR2: MDHEN, SYDVKM. The CDR3 spans 15 residues. V was pared by 6 bases and J by 4 bases, with 7 bases of the junction left unmatched. The CDR3 coding sequence is TGTGCCAGCAGACCCGGGACAGGTTTCACCGGGGAGCTGTTTTTT. This sequence encodes CASRPGTGFTGELFF.

V is TRBV25-1 and J is TRBJ1-2; D remains unclear. Trimming stripped 6 bases from V and 0 bases from J, with 8 bases between. This CDR3 has 13 residues. The germline V gene has CDR1 MGHDK and CDR2 SYGVNS. The DNA for the CDR3 is TGTGCCAGCAGGATAGATGCTAACTATGGCTACACCTTC. Protein sequence: CASRIDANYGYTF.

The rearrangement uses TRBV5-1 and TRBJ1-2; D not certain. The CDR3 consists of 16 residues. Germline CDR1 SGHRS, CDR2 YFSETQ. The V and J ends lost 2 bases and 0 bases respectively, with 14 bases between them. The CDR3 region has the DNA TGCGCCAGCAGCTTAAATTACCCCGCGGCTAACTATGGCTACACCTTC. It specifies CASSLNYPAANYGYTF.

The V gene is TRBV27, the J gene TRBJ1-5; possible D gene TRBD1, 5 bases. The CDR3 runs to 15 residues. V lost 3 bases, J lost 0 bases, and 9 bases lay in between. Germline values: CDR1 MNHEY, CDR2 SMNVEV (reference sequence). Here the CDR3 reads CASSLRRDSNQPQHF. For the CDR3, the DNA is TGTGCCAGCAGTTTGCGCAGGGATAGCAATCAGCCCCAGCATTTT.

The genes are TRBV4-3 and TRBJ1-1; no clear D. Germline V gene data show CDR1 as LGHNA and CDR2 as YSLEER. Deletions cut 1 base from V and 4 bases from J, with 10 bases between. There are 14 residues in the CDR3. The CDR3 DNA sequence: TGCGCCAGCAGCCAAGCTATCCCCTCCACTGAAGCTTTCTTT. Translation: CASSQAIPSTEAFF.

The chain uses TRBV5-4 and TRBJ1-1; 10 positions match TRBD1. Germline values: CDR1 SGHNT, CDR2 YYREEE (reference sequence). V gave up 0 bases and J gave up 12 bases; unmatched junction bases: 11. The CDR3 is 15 residues long. The CDR3 spells CASSLGGQTGGAPFF. In DNA, the CDR3 is TGTGCCAGCAGCTTGGGGGGGCAGACAGGGGGCGCCCCTTTCTTT.

The genes are TRBV5-1 and TRBJ2-3, with 12 bases fitting TRBD2. This CDR3 region has 18 residues. V dropped 4 bases and J dropped 2; count of bases not matched to a gene: 11. Germline assignment: CDR1 SGHRS and CDR2 YFSETQ. The CDR3: CASSTLGLAGGNTDTQYF. The CDR3 nucleotides are TGCGCCAGCAGCACACTGGGACTAGCGGGCGGGAACACAGATACGCAGTATTTT. Combining the CDR3 with reference TRBV5-1 and TRBJ2-3 gives the whole variable domain KAGVTQTPRYLIKTRGQQVTLSCSPISGHRSVSWYQQTPGQGLQFLFEYFSETQRNKGNFPGRFSGRQFSNSRSEMNVSTLELGDSALYLCASSTLGLAGGNTDTQYFGPGTRLTVL.

J is TRBJ2-1 and V is TRBV27; no clear D. The CDR3 has 13 residues. Looked up from germline, CDR1 is MNHEY and CDR2 is SMNVEV (reference sequence). Trimming removed 3 bases from V and 6 bases from J, with 9 bases in between. The DNA for the CDR3 is TGTGCCAGCAGTTTTCCGGGTTTCAATGAGCAGTTCTTC. Its translation is CASSFPGFNEQFF.

This sequence joins TRBV5-4 and TRBJ1-4; D gene uncertain. V lost 0 bases to trimming and J lost 4 bases, with 4 bases between them. Looked up from germline, CDR1 is SGHNT and CDR2 is YYREEE (reference sequence). This CDR3 spans 13 amino acids. This chain's CDR3 is CASSLDGNEKLFF. In nucleotides, the CDR3 is TGTGCCAGCAGCTTGGACGGTAATGAAAAACTGTTTTTT.

The chain is built from TRBV2 and TRBJ2-7; 7 positions agree with TRBD2. V was clipped by 8 bases and J by 2 bases; unmatched bases: 9. Germline V gives CDR1 SNHLY, CDR2 FYNNEI. This CDR3 is 14 amino acids long. CDR3 sequence reads: CASEVLAGTYEQYF. DNA for the CDR3: TGTGCCAGCGAGGTCTTAGCGGGTACCTACGAGCAGTACTTC. The full variable domain, rest sourced from reference TRBV2 and TRBJ2-7, is EPEVTQTPSHQVTQMGQEVILRCVPISNHLYFYWYRQILGQKVEFLVSFYNNEISEKSEIFDDQFSVERPDGSNFTLKIRSTKLEDSAMYFCASEVLAGTYEQYFGPGTRLTVT.

This sequence joins TRBV28 and TRBJ1-2; 7 bases are a match to TRBD1. Per the germline V gene, CDR1 is MDHEN and CDR2 is SYDVKM. This CDR3 is 13 amino acids long. V was pared by 11 bases and J by 1 base, with 7 bases of the junction left unmatched. In nucleotides, the CDR3 is TGTGCCTCGTGCAGGGGGGTTAACTATGGCTACACCTTC. Translated: CASCRGVNYGYTF.

The CDR3 DNA reads TGTGCCAGCAGTGGGGGAAGGGGACAAGGCTACGAGCAGTACTTC. Translated, it gives CASSGGRGQGYEQYF. The rearrangement links TRBV6-1 to TRBJ2-7, with a weak D call TRBD1 (6 bases). Germline values: CDR1 MNHNS, CDR2 SASEGT. The CDR3 is 15 residues long. Between the trimmed V and J ends, which lost 4 bases and 3 bases, there was a span of 16 bases.

The chain joins TRBV9 to TRBJ2-7, with TRBD2 identical over 11 bases. The CDR3 runs 16 residues. Germline V CDR1 and CDR2: SGDLS, YYNGEE. Losses at the gene ends were 0 bases for V and 2 bases for J; bases not matched to a gene: 4. The CDR3 loop is CASSVGGTSGAYEQYF. Written as DNA, the CDR3 is TGTGCCAGCAGCGTAGGGGGGACTAGCGGTGCCTACGAGCAGTACTTC.